This is a list of T cell receptor beta chains from one sample in a study of siplizumab effects on memory and regulatory T cells. Here immunoSEQ multiplex PCR was the method, and the copy in TCRdb shows in-frame clones only, minus some. The repertoire holds some 90,000 clones, with over 80% as singletons. Sequenced: CD4+ T cells sorted from blood. These receptors came from a human donor in good health. Each CDR3 is given with its conserved first and last residue. A D gene is named only where the DNA matches it firmly.

cdr3_length: 15; v_call: TRBV7-3; d_call: NA; j_call: TRBJ2-1; cdr3_aa: CASSLSRRPYNEQFF; cdr3_nt: TGTGCCAGCAGCTTATCTCGCAGGCCCTACAATGAGCAGTTCTTC
cdr3_length: 14; v_call: TRBV19; d_call: NA; j_call: TRBJ1-3; cdr3_aa: CASSKEGSGNTIYF; cdr3_nt: TGTGCCAGTAGTAAGGAGGGGTCGGGAAACACCATATATTTT
cdr3_length: 12; v_call: TRBV19; d_call: NA; j_call: TRBJ1-4; cdr3_aa: CASSIEGEKLFF; cdr3_nt: TGTGCCAGTAGTATAGAGGGGGAAAAACTGTTTTTT
cdr3_length: 13; v_call: TRBV6-6; d_call: NA; j_call: TRBJ2-1; cdr3_aa: CASSSGRASEQFF; cdr3_nt: TGTGCCAGCAGCAGCGGCAGGGCGAGTGAGCAGTTCTTC
cdr3_length: 13; v_call: TRBV5-1; d_call: NA; j_call: TRBJ1-2; cdr3_aa: CASSRGTDYGYTF; cdr3_nt: TGCGCCAGCAGCCGCGGGACGGACTATGGCTACACCTTC
cdr3_length: 15; v_call: TRBV19; d_call: TRBD1; j_call: TRBJ2-2; cdr3_aa: CASSKTGGVGGELFF; cdr3_nt: TGTGCCAGTAGTAAGACAGGGGGCGTCGGCGGGGAGCTGTTTTTT
cdr3_length: 16; v_call: TRBV2; d_call: TRBD2; j_call: TRBJ2-1; cdr3_aa: CASTPRLAGGYNEQFF; cdr3_nt: TGTGCCAGCACCCCCCGACTAGCGGGAGGCTACAATGAGCAGTTCTTC
cdr3_length: 15; v_call: TRBV7-2; d_call: NA; j_call: TRBJ2-1; cdr3_aa: CASSQDSGSYNEQFF; cdr3_nt: TGTGCCAGCAGCCAAGATAGCGGAAGCTACAATGAGCAGTTCTTC
cdr3_length: 12; v_call: TRBV6-5; d_call: NA; j_call: TRBJ1-2; cdr3_aa: CASVGVGYGYTF; cdr3_nt: TGTGCCAGCGTCGGGGTAGGCTATGGCTACACCTTC
cdr3_length: 13; v_call: TRBV2; d_call: TRBD1; j_call: TRBJ1-5; cdr3_aa: CASSAEGAQPQHF; cdr3_nt: TGTGCCAGCAGTGCAGAGGGGGCCCAGCCCCAGCATTTT
cdr3_length: 11; v_call: TRBV7-9; d_call: NA; j_call: TRBJ1-1; cdr3_aa: CASSPQGKAFF; cdr3_nt: TGTGCCAGCAGCCCCCAAGGTAAAGCTTTCTTT
cdr3_length: 14; v_call: TRBV7-9; d_call: TRBD1; j_call: TRBJ1-1; cdr3_aa: CASSLGTGNTEAFF; cdr3_nt: TGTGCCAGCAGCTTAGGGACAGGGAACACTGAAGCTTTCTTT
cdr3_length: 16; v_call: TRBV11-2; d_call: TRBD2; j_call: TRBJ2-1; cdr3_aa: CASSTLLAGGHNEQFF; cdr3_nt: TGTGCCAGCAGCACCCTTCTAGCGGGAGGTCACAATGAGCAGTTCTTC